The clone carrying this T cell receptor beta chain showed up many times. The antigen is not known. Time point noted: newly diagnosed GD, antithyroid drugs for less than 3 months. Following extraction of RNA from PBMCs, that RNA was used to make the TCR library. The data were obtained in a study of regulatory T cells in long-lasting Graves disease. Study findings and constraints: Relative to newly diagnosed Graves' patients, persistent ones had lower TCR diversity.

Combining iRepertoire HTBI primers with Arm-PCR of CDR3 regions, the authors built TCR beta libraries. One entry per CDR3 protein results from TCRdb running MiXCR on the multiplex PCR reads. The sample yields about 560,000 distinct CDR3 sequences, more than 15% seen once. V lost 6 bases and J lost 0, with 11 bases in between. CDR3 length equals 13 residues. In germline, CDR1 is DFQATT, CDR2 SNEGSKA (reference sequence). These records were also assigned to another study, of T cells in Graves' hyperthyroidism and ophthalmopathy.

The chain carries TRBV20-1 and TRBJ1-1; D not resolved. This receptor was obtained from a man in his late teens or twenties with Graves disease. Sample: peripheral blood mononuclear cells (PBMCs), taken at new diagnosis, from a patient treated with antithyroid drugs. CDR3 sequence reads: CSAYGRLNTEAFF. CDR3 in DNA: TGCAGTGCGTACGGGAGGTTGAACACTGAAGCTTTCTTT.